This is a list of T cell receptor beta chains from one sample in a study of blood T cells in healthy people across ages. TCRdb called the 5' RACE reads again in MiXCR, with one record for every CDR3 protein. The sample consists of 630,000 or so distinct CDR3 sequences, around 31% of them appearing once. The specimen sequenced was blood. The receptor source for this set is a woman at least 80 years old in good health. CDR3s include the opening cysteine and the closing phenylalanine or tryptophan. The D gene is left open where the match is weak. Not every row has a clone size; where given, it reads once, few, many or a size class.

clone_size	v_call	d_call	j_call	cdr3_nt	cdr3_aa
-	TRBV29-1	TRBD2	TRBJ2-7	TGCAGCGTGCCGTGCCCACTTTTTACTAGCGGGAGCCACGAGCAGTACTTC	CSVPCPLFTSGSHEQYF
many	TRBV27	-	TRBJ2-3	TGTGCCAGCACTTCCCGCGCGGGCGGCGGCCTAGGGACGCAGTATTTT	CASTSRAGGGLGTQYF
many	TRBV9	TRBD2	TRBJ2-5	TGTGCCAGCAGCGCTAGCGGGGGGGCGGAGACCCAGTACTTC	CASSASGGAETQYF
few	TRBV20-1	-	TRBJ2-7	TGCAGTGCTAGTGAATCCCCTCTCGACCTGCAGTACTTC	CSASESPLDLQYF
few	TRBV25-1	-	TRBJ1-2	TGTGCCAGCAGTGGGGACTTCGGCCTTAACTATGGCTACACCTTC	CASSGDFGLNYGYTF
few	TRBV10-3	-	TRBJ2-3	TGTGCCCCTAAGGAGGGAACTAGCACAGATACGCAGTATTTT	CAPKEGTSTDTQYF
-	TRBV30	-	TRBJ2-7	TGTGCCTGGAGGAGGACAGTCAATATCTTCAACGAGCAGTACTTC	CAWRRTVNIFNEQYF
many	TRBV27	-	TRBJ2-5	TGTGCCAGCAGTCCGAGTTTAGACCAAGAGACCCAGTACTTC	CASSPSLDQETQYF
many	TRBV15	-	TRBJ2-3	TGTGCCACCAGCAGAGCTGAGGCCCAGGGCGAGGATACGCAGTATTTT	CATSRAEAQGEDTQYF
few	TRBV20-1	TRBD2	TRBJ2-7	TGCAGTGCTAGACTAGCGGGGCGCTACGAGCAGTACTTC	CSARLAGRYEQYF
-	TRBV20-1	TRBD2	TRBJ2-1	TGCAGTGCTCCTAGCGGTAATGAGCAGTTCTTC	CSAPSGNEQFF
-	TRBV6-5	-	TRBJ1-4	TGTGCCAGCAGTTACAAAGCAGGGCGGGATAATGAAAAACTGTTTTTT	CASSYKAGRDNEKLFF
many	TRBV7-2	TRBD1	TRBJ2-7	TGTGCCAGCAGCTCGAGGACAGGGGGCTCCTACGAGCAGTACTTC	CASSSRTGGSYEQYF
many	TRBV18	TRBD1	TRBJ2-1	TGTGCCAGCTCACCTCGGGACAGGGTTAACAATGAGCAGTTCTTC	CASSPRDRVNNEQFF
-	TRBV29-1	-	TRBJ1-2	TGCAGCGTTGATCGGCGCTCGGAAGGCTATGGCTACACCTTC	CSVDRRSEGYGYTF
-	TRBV7-2	-	TRBJ2-1	TGTGCCAGCAGCGCATACGCCAGCGTGCAGTTCTTC	CASSAYASVQFF
many	TRBV29-1	-	TRBJ1-1	TGCAGCGTTAAAACTGGGGACACTGAAGCTTTCTTT	CSVKTGDTEAFF
-	TRBV7-3	TRBD2	TRBJ2-3	TGTGCCAGCAGCTTATACGGCGGGGGGTCGACAGATACGCAGTATTTT	CASSLYGGGSTDTQYF
many	TRBV20-1	-	TRBJ1-2	TGCAGTGCTAGGGGCCAGGGCGGGCCCCGGGGATATGGCTACACCTTC	CSARGQGGPRGYGYTF
-	TRBV5-1	TRBD2	TRBJ2-2	TGCGCCAGCAGCTTGGTACTAGCGAAGAACACCGGGGAGCGGTTTTTT	CASSLVLAKNTGERFF
-	TRBV5-1	-	TRBJ2-7	TGCGCCAGCGGCCAGCAAAGAGGGGGGACCTCCTACGAGCAGTACTTC	CASGQQRGGTSYEQYF
many	TRBV7-2	-	TRBJ2-1	TGTGCCAGCAGCTTCAGAGGTCGGAATGAGCAGTTCTTC	CASSFRGRNEQFF
many	TRBV5-1	TRBD2	TRBJ2-1	TGCGCCAGCAGCTCCCCCGGGACTAGCGGGGGGGGCTTCAGCAAGGGCGAGCAGTTCTTC	CASSSPGTSGGGFSKGEQFF
few	TRBV10-3	TRBD2	TRBJ2-3	TGTGCCATCAGTGAGCGGGGGGGCCGGGTAGATACGCAGTATTTT	CAISERGGRVDTQYF
many	TRBV11-2	TRBD2	TRBJ2-3	TGTGCCAGCAGCCCGGGACTAGCGGGCCCGGGGGATACGCAGTATTTT	CASSPGLAGPGDTQYF
-	TRBV6-1	TRBD2	TRBJ2-4	TGTGCCAGCAGGGAAGTAAGGGAGGGAAACATTCAGTACTTC	CASREVREGNIQYF
many	TRBV6-2/TRBV6-3	-	TRBJ1-2	TGTGCCAGCAGTTACGCCCCGGATTACGGCTACACCTTC	CASSYAPDYGYTF
many	TRBV9	-	TRBJ2-2	TGTGCCAGCAGCGTACGGGACACCGACACCGGGGAGCTGTTTTTT	CASSVRDTDTGELFF
-	TRBV7-9	TRBD1	TRBJ1-1	TGTGCCAGCGGCCAGGGACAGGGTATGATGGCTTTCTTT	CASGQGQGMMAFF
many	TRBV7-8	TRBD1	TRBJ2-1	TGTGCCAGCAGCTTGGACAGGGCAGACAATGAGCAGTTCTTC	CASSLDRADNEQFF
many	TRBV4-2	-	TRBJ2-5	TGTGCCAGCAGCCATACTAGAGGGCCCCGGGAGACCCAGTACTTC	CASSHTRGPRETQYF
few	TRBV15	TRBD2	TRBJ2-7	TGTGCCACCAGACCGGGACTAGCGGGGGGCCTGAGCTCCTACAATGAGCAGTACTTC	CATRPGLAGGLSSYNEQYF
many	TRBV27	-	TRBJ2-1	TGTGCCAGCAGTCCCCAGGGAGCCTACAATGAGCAGTTCTTC	CASSPQGAYNEQFF
many	TRBV20-1	TRBD2	TRBJ2-5	TGCAGTGCTTTTCGACTAGCGGGGCGACAAGAGACCCAGTACTTC	CSAFRLAGRQETQYF
many	TRBV6-5	-	TRBJ2-5	TGTGCCAGCAGTTACTCAGTCACAGGGGGGGACCCAGAGACCCAGTACTTC	CASSYSVTGGDPETQYF
many	TRBV3-1	-	TRBJ2-5	TGTGCCAGCAGCCAAGATTTGGTAGGGGCGGGGACCCAGTACTTC	CASSQDLVGAGTQYF
many	TRBV4-1	TRBD2	TRBJ2-5	TGCGCCAGCAGCCAGCCCAGCGGGGGTACACAAGAGACCCAGTACTTC	CASSQPSGGTQETQYF
many	TRBV29-1	-	TRBJ2-7	TGCAGCGTTGAGGTTCCAGGGGCGCCAGGCGGGGAGCAGTACTTC	CSVEVPGAPGGEQYF
many	TRBV7-8	-	TRBJ2-7	TGTGCCAGCAGCTTAGAGAGGGGGGGTTCCTACGAGCAGTACTTC	CASSLERGGSYEQYF
many	TRBV3-1	TRBD2	TRBJ2-5	TGTGCCAGCAGCCTGACTAGCGGGGGGCAAGAGACCCAGTACTTC	CASSLTSGGQETQYF
-	TRBV7-2	-	TRBJ2-2	TGTGCCAGCAGCTTATTAGGGGGCACCGGGGAGCTGTTTTTT	CASSLLGGTGELFF
-	TRBV5-1	TRBD2	TRBJ2-3	TGCGCCAGCAGCTTGGCAGGGACTAATGGGGCAGATACGCAGTATTTT	CASSLAGTNGADTQYF
many	TRBV24-1	-	TRBJ2-5	TGTGCCACCAGTGATCCTACCCCCAGGGGAGGAGAGACCCAGTACTTC	CATSDPTPRGGETQYF
many	TRBV7-2	TRBD2	TRBJ2-5	TGTGCCAGCAGCCCCGGGGGGGCCGGGCGGGAGACCCAGTACTTC	CASSPGGAGRETQYF
many	TRBV7-6	TRBD2	TRBJ2-1	TGTGCCAGCAGCCGAAGCGGGGGGGCTAGTTACAATGAGCAGTTCTTC	CASSRSGGASYNEQFF
-	TRBV7-9	TRBD2	TRBJ2-3	TGTGCCAGCAGCTTAGCGCCAGCGGGGGGGACAGATACGCAGTATTTT	CASSLAPAGGTDTQYF
few	TRBV20-1	TRBD1	TRBJ1-2	TGCAGTGCTAGAGTCGTTGGACAGGGAGTTTTGCCCACCTTC	CSARVVGQGVLPTF
-	TRBV5-1	TRBD1	TRBJ2-7	TGCGCCAGCAGCACCTACCTGGACAGGACGGGGAACGAGCAGTACTTC	CASSTYLDRTGNEQYF
-	TRBV12-3/TRBV12-4	-	TRBJ1-5	TGTGCCAGCAGTAGGGCAGGGTCCCCGCCCCAGCATTTT	CASSRAGSPPQHF
-	TRBV12-3/TRBV12-4	-	TRBJ2-3	TGTGCCAGCACTAGGACGGGCGAAAGGGGTACGCAGTATTTT	CASTRTGERGTQYF
-	TRBV6-2/TRBV6-3	TRBD2	TRBJ2-1	TGTGCCAGCAGACCGGGACTAGCGGGGGGTGGCTCCTACAATGAGCAGTTCTTC	CASRPGLAGGGSYNEQFF
few	TRBV28	-	TRBJ2-5	TGTGCCAGCGCGTTGGGCAGGAGGTCCCAAGAGACCCAGTACTTC	CASALGRRSQETQYF
few	TRBV6-1	-	TRBJ1-5	TGTGCCAGCAGTGAACATGAAGGGTTCGGCAATCAGCCCCAGCATTTT	CASSEHEGFGNQPQHF
few	TRBV28	-	TRBJ1-2	TGTGCCAGCAGTTCCAGGAGTGGCTACACCTTC	CASSSRSGYTF
many	TRBV28	-	TRBJ1-2	TGTGCCAGCAGCGGGGTATCGACTGGCTACACCTTC	CASSGVSTGYTF
few	TRBV6-6	-	TRBJ1-1	TGTGCCAGCAGGTACCGGGACGCCGGGCCCACTGAAGCTTTCTTT	CASRYRDAGPTEAFF
-	TRBV7-9	-	TRBJ1-2	TGTGCCAGCAGCGCTCCTTTAACAGGAGCCTATGGCTACACCTTC	CASSAPLTGAYGYTF
many	TRBV7-2	-	TRBJ2-7	TGTGCCAGCAGCTTTCAGGGTGCATCTCACGAGCAGTACTTC	CASSFQGASHEQYF
many	TRBV5-1	TRBD1	TRBJ2-4	TGCGCCAGCAGCTTGGAGACAGGGGACAAAAACATTCAGTACTTC	CASSLETGDKNIQYF